This passage covers 11 T cell receptor beta chains from one sample sequenced in a study of T cells in pancreatic ductal adenocarcinoma. Selected pancreatic ductal adenocarcinoma patients had undergone surgery without neoadjuvant therapy. Libraries were prepared by immunoSEQ multiplex PCR; TCRdb keeps only in-frame clonotypes and omits some of them. This sample has approximately 97,000 clones, with 90% to 95% found just once. The source material was PBMCs. Receptor source: a human donor with pancreatic ductal adenocarcinoma.

The chain employs TRBV10-3 and TRBJ1-2; 11 positions agree with TRBD1. The length of the CDR3 is 13 residues. Germline V gene lookup returns CDR1 ENHRY and CDR2 SYGVKD. J gave up 8 bases and V 9 bases, and 8 bases lay outside the gene matches. CDR3 DNA: TGTGCCATTTTGGGGACAGGGGGGAGAGGCTACACCTTC. Its protein is CAILGTGGRGYTF.

The chain uses TRBV6-4 and TRBJ2-3, with 9 bases that match TRBD2. V trimming: 8 bases; J trimming: 7 bases; junction bases outside the gene matches: 16. Germline V gives CDR1 MRHNA, CDR2 SNTAGT. There are 16 residues in the CDR3. CDR3 sequence: CASGGNSGRGIYTQYF. CDR3 nucleotides: TGTGCCAGCGGGGGGAATAGCGGGAGAGGGATTTATACGCAGTATTTT.

This chain joins TRBV11-3 and TRBJ2-1, with a possible D match to TRBD1 (7 bases). Trimming stripped 6 bases from V and 9 bases from J, with 12 bases between. The CDR3 sequence is 12 residues long. Germline V gene lookup returns CDR1 SGHNT and CDR2 YENEEA. The CDR3 DNA reads as TGTGCCAGCAGTCAGGGGGGCGGTGAGCAGTTCTTC. Protein product: CASSQGGGEQFF.

The V and J genes are TRBV5-4 and TRBJ2-7, with D perhaps TRBD1 (5 bases). Trimming took off 3 bases at V and 6 bases at J, with 10 bases between the two ends. CDR1 and CDR2 (germline): SGHNT, YYREEE (reference sequence). This CDR3 has 12 residues. CDR3 protein: CASSWIRGEQYF. CDR3 DNA sequence: TGTGCCAGCAGCTGGATAAGGGGCGAGCAGTACTTC.

The rearrangement uses TRBV25-1 and TRBJ2-1; weak D call: TRBD2 (6 bases). Per the germline V gene, CDR1 is MGHDK and CDR2 is SYGVNS. CDR3 size: 15 residues. V was cut by 6 bases and J by 5 bases, with 17 bases left in between. The CDR3 bases are TGTGCCAGCAGCCGGGACTCCTCGCCTAACAATGAGCAGTTCTTC. It yields the protein CASSRDSSPNNEQFF.

This chain joins TRBV5-1 and TRBJ1-5; 9 positions agree with TRBD1. V gave up 4 bases and J gave up 6 bases; unmatched junction bases: 5. The CDR3 runs to 14 residues. The germline gives CDR1 SGHRS, CDR2 YFSETQ. In DNA form, the CDR3 reads TGCGCCAGCAGCGAAGGGACAGGGTTTCAGCCCCAGCATTTT. Residues: CASSEGTGFQPQHF.

The chain uses TRBV4-2 and TRBJ2-5; TRBD2 aligns across 9 bases. In germline, CDR1 is LGHNA, CDR2 YNFKEQ. The V segment lost 1 base and the J segment 4 bases; nucleotides outside the gene matches: 13. CDR3 length: 18 amino acids. CDR3 coding DNA: TGTGCCAGCAGCCAAGGTCAGCGGGAGGCCCACCTCTCAGAGACCCAGTACTTC. It yields the protein CASSQGQREAHLSETQYF.

This chain's CDR3 is CASSPRGRGETQYF. The CDR3 DNA sequence: TGTGCCAGCAGTCCCAGGGGGCGCGGGGAGACCCAGTACTTC. This chain links TRBV28 with TRBJ2-5; 8 positions match TRBD1. CDR1 and CDR2 from the germline V gene are MDHEN and SYDVKM. The V and J ends lost 5 bases and 5 bases, in that order; junction bases with no gene match: 7. The CDR3 runs 14 residues.

This clone appeared a single time. CDR3 sequence reads: CASRYRDTEAFF. Written as DNA, the CDR3 is TGTGCCAGCAGATACCGGGACACTGAAGCTTTCTTT. The J gene is TRBJ1-1, the V gene TRBV6-5, with D uncertain. Germline CDR1 MNHEY, CDR2 SVGAGI. Deletions cut 6 bases from V and 3 bases from J, with 8 bases between. CDR3 length: 12 amino acids.

J is TRBJ2-5 and V is TRBV6-1, with D perhaps matching TRBD1 (5 bases). V lost 6 bases, J lost 1 base, and 9 bases lay in between. Germline V gene lookup returns CDR1 MNHNS and CDR2 SASEGT. This CDR3 region has 13 residues. The CDR3 region is CASRIGAQETQYF. CDR3 nucleotides: TGTGCCAGCAGAATAGGGGCCCAAGAGACCCAGTACTTC.

The chain couples TRBV5-6 to TRBJ2-7; 7 bases map to TRBD2. The CDR3 is made up of 14 amino acids. V lost 3 bases and J lost 7; bases outside the gene matches: 10. The germline gives CDR1 SGHDT, CDR2 YYEEEE. This CDR3 is CASSYSSGWREQYF. The CDR3 DNA is TGTGCCAGCAGCTACTCTAGCGGCTGGAGGGAGCAGTACTTC.